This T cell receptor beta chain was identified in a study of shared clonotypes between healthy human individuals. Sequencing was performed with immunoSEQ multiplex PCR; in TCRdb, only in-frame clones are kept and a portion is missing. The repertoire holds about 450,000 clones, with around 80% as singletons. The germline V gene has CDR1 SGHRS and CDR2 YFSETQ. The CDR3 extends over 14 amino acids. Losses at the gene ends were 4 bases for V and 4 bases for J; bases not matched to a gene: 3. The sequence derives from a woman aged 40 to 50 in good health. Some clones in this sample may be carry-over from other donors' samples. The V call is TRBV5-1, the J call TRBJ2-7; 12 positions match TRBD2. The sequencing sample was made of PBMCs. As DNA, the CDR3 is TGCGCCAGCAGCACCGGGACTAGCGGGTACGAGCAGTACTTC. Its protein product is CASSTGTSGYEQYF.